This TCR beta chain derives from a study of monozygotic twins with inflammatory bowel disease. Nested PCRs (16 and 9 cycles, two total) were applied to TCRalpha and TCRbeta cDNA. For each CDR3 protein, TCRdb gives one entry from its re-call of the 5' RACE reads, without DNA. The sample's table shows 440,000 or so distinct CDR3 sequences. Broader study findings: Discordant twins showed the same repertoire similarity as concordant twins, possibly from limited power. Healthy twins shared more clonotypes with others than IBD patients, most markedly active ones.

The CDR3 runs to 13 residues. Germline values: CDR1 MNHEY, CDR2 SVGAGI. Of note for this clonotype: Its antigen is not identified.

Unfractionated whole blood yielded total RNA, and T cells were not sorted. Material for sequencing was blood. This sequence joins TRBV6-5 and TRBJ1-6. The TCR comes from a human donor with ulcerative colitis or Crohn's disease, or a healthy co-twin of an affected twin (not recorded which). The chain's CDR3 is CASQLGGDSPLHF.